Shown below are 17 T cell receptor beta chains from a single sample sequenced in a study of cytomegalovirus exposure and HLA in healthy donors. A multiplex PCR was run with 60 Vbeta primers and 13 Jbeta primers. Profiling relied on immunoSEQ multiplex PCR, and the TCRdb table lists in-frame clones only, not all of them. The table lists about 150,000 clones, 82% of them singletons. Sequencing was carried out using PBMCs. These receptors came from a woman aged 45-59 years in good health and CMV-seropositive.

The chain combines TRBV9 with TRBJ1-6, with 8 bases fitting TRBD1. Trimming removed 5 bases from V and 7 bases from J; junction bases left unmatched: 5. The CDR3 consists of 14 residues. Germline CDR1 and CDR2: SGDLS and YYNGEE. This CDR3 reads CASSAGGWNSPLHF. The CDR3 nucleotides are TGTGCCAGCAGTGCAGGGGGCTGGAATTCACCCCTCCACTTT.

In this sample, this clone turned up a few times. V gene TRBV21-1 combines with J gene TRBJ2-7; TRBD2 is the table's D call and was not checked against the DNA. TRBV21-1 is flagged as a pseudogene. The CDR3 extends over 19 amino acids. CDR3: CASSKEHHFSGTDPYEQYF. The CDR3 region has the DNA TGTGCCAGCAGCAAAGAACACCATTTCTCCGGGACTGATCCCTACGAGCAGTACTTC.

V gene TRBV7-9 combines with J gene TRBJ1-1; 8 bases are a match to TRBD1. Germline assignment: CDR1 SEHNR and CDR2 FQNEAQ (reference sequence). Trimming cost V 5 bases and J 6 bases; bases outside gene matches: 5. The CDR3 has 13 residues. The CDR3 loop is CASSPGTGAEAFF. In DNA form, the CDR3 reads TGTGCCAGCAGCCCCGGGACAGGCGCTGAAGCTTTCTTT.

The V and J genes are TRBV7-3 and TRBJ2-2; D is perhaps TRBD2 (6 bases). Per germline, CDR1 SGHTA and CDR2 FQGTGA. The CDR3 covers 15 residues. V was cut by 1 base and J by 1 base, with 7 bases left in between. The CDR3 region is CASSLMGGNTGELFF. The CDR3 DNA sequence: TGTGCCAGCAGCTTAATGGGGGGGAACACCGGGGAGCTGTTTTTT.

This clone occurred once. The chain's CDR3 is CASSARDSMPGELFF. In DNA form, the CDR3 reads TGTGCCAGCAGCGCCCGGGACAGCATGCCCGGGGAGCTGTTTTTT. The rearrangement links TRBV5-4 to TRBJ2-2; the match to TRBD1 covers 7 bases. CDR1 is SGHNT, CDR2 YYREEE, per germline (reference sequence). V dropped 4 bases and J dropped 6; count of bases not matched to a gene: 9. The CDR3 extends over 15 amino acids. Variable domain in full (rest from reference TRBV5-4 and TRBJ2-2): ETGVTQSPTHLIKTRGQQVTLRCSSQSGHNTVSWYQQALGQGPQFIFQYYREEENGRGNFPPRFSGLQFPNYSSELNVNALELDDSALYLCASSARDSMPGELFFGEGSRLTVL.

CDR3 sequence (DNA): TGTGCCAGTAGTATAGGTAACAGGGACTACGAGCAGTACTTC. It translates to CASSIGNRDYEQYF. This chain connects TRBV19 to TRBJ2-7; D perhaps matches TRBD1 (6 bases). The CDR3 spans 14 residues. The ends were cut back, 1 base at V and 3 bases at J, with 10 bases in the middle. Germline values: CDR1 LNHDA, CDR2 SQIVND (reference sequence). Full variable domain (missing parts from reference TRBV19 and TRBJ2-7): DGGITQSPKYLFRKEGQNVTLSCEQNLNHDAMYWYRQDPGQGLRLIYYSQIVNDFQKGDIAEGYSVSREKKESFPLTVTSAQKNPTAFYLCASSIGNRDYEQYFGPGTRLTVT.

The J gene is TRBJ2-7, the V gene TRBV29-1; 8 nucleotides line up with TRBD1. J gave up 5 bases and V 8 bases, and 11 bases lay outside the gene matches. The V gene's germline CDR1 is SQVTM and CDR2 ANQGSEA. The CDR3 has 13 amino acids. DNA for the CDR3: TGCAGCACCCGACAGGGGATCGGCGACGAGCAGTACTTC. It translates to CSTRQGIGDEQYF.

V gene TRBV6-1 combines with J gene TRBJ1-5, with unresolved D. The V gene's germline CDR1 is MNHNS and CDR2 SASEGT. The CDR3 length is 12 residues. The V and J ends lost 8 bases and 2 bases respectively, with 7 bases between them. CDR3 sequence reads: CASRHGNQPQHF. In nucleotides, the CDR3 is TGTGCCAGCCGACACGGCAATCAGCCCCAGCATTTT.

This chain joins TRBV7-6 and TRBJ2-7; no clear D. Germline CDR1 SGHVS, CDR2 FNYEAQ. Trimming stripped 0 bases from V and 6 bases from J, with 9 bases between. This CDR3 spans 13 amino acids. CDR3 loop: CASSLASPGEQYF. The CDR3 bases are TGTGCCAGCAGCTTAGCGAGCCCGGGCGAGCAGTACTTC.

As concerns this clone: Other DNA sequences in the sample encode the same CDR3. The rearrangement links TRBV30 to TRBJ2-4; possible D gene TRBD2, 6 bases. CDR3 length: 14 amino acids. V was shortened by 3 bases and J by 6 bases, with 15 bases between the two germline ends. Germline assignment: CDR1 GTSNPN and CDR2 SVGIG (reference sequence). The CDR3 DNA reads as TGTGCCTGGAGCGGGGACTTACTCATAAACATTCAGTACTTC. Translation: CAWSGDLLINIQYF.

The chain carries TRBV6-1 and TRBJ2-1, with 10 bases aligning to TRBD2. Germline V CDR1 and CDR2: MNHNS, SASEGT. This CDR3 is built from 15 residues. The ends lost 10 bases at V and 8 bases at J; junction bases unmatched: 14. Written as DNA, the CDR3 is TGTGCCACGCCTCATAAAAGCGGGGGGGCTCATGAGCAGTTCTTC. Translating gives CATPHKSGGAHEQFF.

The J gene is TRBJ2-1, the V gene TRBV5-5; TRBD2 matches at 9 bases. This CDR3 has 14 residues. From germline, CDR1 is SGHKS and CDR2 YYEKEE (reference sequence). V dropped 0 bases and J dropped 8; count of bases not matched to a gene: 3. The CDR3 is CASSLAERGDEQFF. CDR3 sequence (DNA): TGTGCCAGCAGCTTGGCCGAGCGGGGGGATGAGCAGTTCTTC.

This clone has only one observation. The gene calls are TRBV27 and TRBJ1-1; weak D call: TRBD1 (6 bases). The CDR3 sequence is 14 residues long. CDR1 is MNHEY, CDR2 SMNVEV, per germline (reference sequence). V lost 4 bases and J 5 bases, leaving 14 bases between the germline ends. The CDR3 sequence is CASSSRQVGTEAFF. The CDR3 DNA follows: TGTGCCAGCAGTTCCAGACAGGTTGGGACTGAAGCTTTCTTT.

The V call is TRBV5-1, the J call TRBJ2-2; 8 bases line up with TRBD2. This CDR3 comprises 18 residues. The V and J ends lost 4 bases and 4 bases, in that order; junction bases with no gene match: 15. Germline V lookup: CDR1 SGHRS, CDR2 YFSETQ. Here the CDR3 DNA reads TGCGCCAGCAGCCCCCGTGCGGGGGGTTTAGGTGGCACCGGGGAGCTGTTTTTT. It yields the protein CASSPRAGGLGGTGELFF.

DNA for the CDR3: TGTGCCAGCAGTGAATCGGGGGGCACTGAAGCTTTCTTT. Translated: CASSESGGTEAFF. This chain connects TRBV25-1 to TRBJ1-1; tentative D call: TRBD1 (5 bases). Germline V CDR1 and CDR2: MGHDK, SYGVNS. Trimming cost V 1 base and J 4 bases, with 7 bases left between them. This CDR3 is 13 amino acids long.

The gene calls are TRBV9 and TRBJ2-1; 8 positions match TRBD1. The germline gives CDR1 SGDLS, CDR2 YYNGEE. The ends lost 4 bases at V and 8 bases at J; junction bases unmatched: 5. The CDR3 has 13 amino acids. DNA for the CDR3: TGTGCCAGCAGCAAGGACAGGGCAGATGAGCAGTTCTTC. The encoded protein is CASSKDRADEQFF.

The V call is TRBV27, the J call TRBJ2-7; no reliable D call. The V and J ends lost 3 bases and 2 bases respectively, with 8 bases between them. In germline, CDR1 is MNHEY, CDR2 SMNVEV (reference sequence). The CDR3 runs 13 residues. The CDR3 bases are TGTGCCAGCAGTTTCGGCGGAACCTACGAGCAGTACTTC. Translation gives CASSFGGTYEQYF.